These 31 T cell receptor beta chains came from one sample sequenced in a study of neoadjuvant anti-PD-1 for oral cavity cancer. The time point is: after neoadjuvant nivolumab, at surgical resection. Measured with immunoSEQ multiplex PCR; TCRdb has only the in-frame clones, and not every one. The sample carries about 37,000 clones, about 36% recorded once. The specimen comprised tumor tissue, sampled after nivolumab (anti-PD-1) treatment. The source of these receptors is a person between 40 and 85 years old with oral cavity squamous cell carcinoma.

The gene calls are TRBV9 and TRBJ2-5, with unresolved D. This CDR3 is built from 15 residues. CDR1 SGDLS and CDR2 YYNGEE come from the germline V gene. V was trimmed by 3 bases and J by 2 bases, leaving 14 bases between them. The CDR3 bases are TGTGCCAGCAGCGCCTCCCCACAGAGTCAAGAGACCCAGTACTTC. It yields the protein CASSASPQSQETQYF.

In its sample, this clone was seen a few times. The genes are TRBV9 and TRBJ2-2, with 10 nucleotides matching TRBD2. The junction had 2 bases not matched to a gene; V was cut back by 4 bases and J by 5 bases. CDR3 size: 14 residues. The germline V gene encodes CDR1 SGDLS and CDR2 YYNGEE. CDR3 DNA sequence: TGTGCCAGCAGCAATAGCGGGAGGACCGGGGAGCTGTTTTTT. Translated, it gives CASSNSGRTGELFF.

This chain joins TRBV9 and TRBJ2-7, with 12 bases that match TRBD2. The CDR3 contains 16 residues. Germline CDR1 and CDR2: SGDLS and YYNGEE. V shed 1 base and J 4 bases; nucleotides not matched to a gene: 6. CDR3 sequence reads: CASSVKSGTSGYEQYF. The CDR3 DNA follows: TGTGCCAGCAGCGTAAAGTCAGGGACTAGCGGGTACGAGCAGTACTTC.

The chain carries TRBV7-3 and TRBJ2-2; D possibly corresponds to TRBD2 (5 bases). Germline V CDR1 and CDR2: SGHTA, FQGTGA. The CDR3 runs to 15 residues. Trimming took off 3 bases at V and 6 bases at J, with 14 bases between the two ends. The CDR3 sequence: CASSFSGNNAGELFF. The CDR3 coding sequence is TGTGCCAGCAGCTTTTCGGGGAACAACGCCGGGGAGCTGTTTTTT.

The V and J genes are TRBV13 and TRBJ1-3; D not certain. The CDR3 totals 14 residues. V was clipped by 4 bases and J by 4 bases, with 11 bases between them. CDR1 is PRHDT, CDR2 FYEKMQ, per germline (reference sequence). The CDR3 DNA follows: TGTGCCAGCAGCTCCTGGGGTAGCGGAAACACCATATATTTT. As protein: CASSSWGSGNTIYF.

V is TRBV19 and J is TRBJ2-2, with D unclear. The V gene lost 4 bases and the J gene lost 5 bases, with 8 bases spanning the gap. This CDR3 has 13 amino acids. The germline V gene encodes CDR1 LNHDA and CDR2 SQIVND (reference sequence). The CDR3 DNA reads TGTGCCAGTAGTACCTTAATAACCGGGGAGCTGTTTTTT. It yields the protein CASSTLITGELFF.

In its sample, this clone was seen a few times. V is TRBV4-2 and J is TRBJ1-1; D uncertain. The CDR3 runs 14 residues. The germline gives CDR1 LGHNA, CDR2 YNFKEQ. V was trimmed by 3 bases and J by 0 bases, leaving 8 bases between them. The CDR3: CASSQYGVNTEAFF. CDR3 DNA sequence: TGTGCCAGCAGCCAGTATGGGGTGAACACTGAAGCTTTCTTT.

This clone was recorded at least ten times. The V and J genes are TRBV19 and TRBJ2-7; 7 bases agree with TRBD1. Germline CDR1 LNHDA, CDR2 SQIVND (reference sequence). J lost 2 bases, V lost 8 bases, and 9 bases had no gene match. This CDR3 region has 14 residues. CDR3 sequence reads: CASSRQGIPYEQYF. In DNA, the CDR3 is TGTGCCAGTTCACGACAGGGAATCCCCTACGAGCAGTACTTC.

A few counts support this clone. The rearrangement uses TRBV6-1 and TRBJ1-5; D not resolved. This CDR3 contains 14 residues. Germline CDR1 MNHNS, CDR2 SASEGT. With 4 bases removed from V and 5 bases from J, the gap between germline ends came to 12 bases. CDR3 bases: TGTGCCAGCAGTGCCGCCAATACGCATCAGCCCCAGCATTTT. Protein sequence: CASSAANTHQPQHF.

The chain has TRBV6-6 and TRBJ2-7; D uncertain. CDR1 MNHNY and CDR2 SVGAGI come from the germline V gene (reference sequence). CDR3 length equals 13 residues. Trimming stripped 7 bases from V and 3 bases from J, with 13 bases between. This chain's CDR3 is CASKGLKDYEQYF. The CDR3, as DNA: TGTGCCAGCAAGGGTTTAAAGGACTACGAGCAGTACTTC.

The chain is built from TRBV19 and TRBJ1-2; D gene ambiguous. CDR1 LNHDA and CDR2 SQIVND come from the germline V gene (reference sequence). CDR3 length: 13 amino acids. Trimming took 5 bases from V and 11 from J, leaving 18 bases between them. This CDR3 reads CASSVLPPGSYTF. The CDR3 DNA reads as TGTGCCAGTAGTGTCCTCCCCCCGGGATCTTACACCTTC. Based on the CDR3 plus reference TRBV19 and TRBJ1-2, the full variable domain is DGGITQSPKYLFRKEGQNVTLSCEQNLNHDAMYWYRQDPGQGLRLIYYSQIVNDFQKGDIAEGYSVSREKKESFPLTVTSAQKNPTAFYLCASSVLPPGSYTFGSGTRLTVV.

This clone was seen only a few times. The J gene is TRBJ2-1, the V gene TRBV4-2; a possible D gene is TRBD2 (5 bases). Germline CDR1 LGHNA, CDR2 YNFKEQ. The CDR3 totals 14 residues. The germline V and J ends were trimmed by 0 bases and 5 bases, with 8 bases remaining between them. CDR3 nucleotide sequence: TGTGCCAGCAGCCAAGAGACTAAGCACAATGAGCAGTTCTTC. Amino acids: CASSQETKHNEQFF.

This clone is medium-sized (0.01 to 0.1%) by share. The chain joins TRBV12-2 to TRBJ2-2; the DNA was not used to check the table's D call, TRBD2. TRBV12-2 is a listed pseudogene. This CDR3 has 17 residues. CDR3 protein: CASRLAVETSEPGELFF. CDR3 DNA: TGTGCAAGTCGCTTAGCGGTAGAGACTAGCGAGCCCGGGGAGCTGTTTTTT.

This clone was seen only a few times. The V gene is TRBV25-1, the J gene TRBJ1-1; no clear D. CDR1 is MGHDK and CDR2 is SYGVNS in the germline V gene. The CDR3 has 14 residues. Trimming shortened V by 7 bases and J by 4 bases, and 16 bases separated the two germline ends. The CDR3 DNA reads TGTGCCAGCAAAGGCCCCGGGTTTGGCACTGAAGCTTTCTTT. Residues: CASKGPGFGTEAFF.

V usage is TRBV2 and J usage is TRBJ1-2; 9 bases agree with TRBD1. The J segment lost 4 bases and the V segment lost 8 bases, leaving 8 bases of the junction unmatched. The CDR3 is made up of 14 amino acids. The germline CDR1 and CDR2 sequences are SNHLY and FYNNEI. The CDR3 is CASRGQGSFYGYTF. The CDR3 nucleotides read TGTGCCAGCCGGGGACAGGGTTCGTTCTATGGCTACACCTTC.

The V call is TRBV7-8, the J call TRBJ2-5, with D perhaps matching TRBD1 or TRBD2 (5 bases each). The CDR3 has 13 amino acids. Per the germline V gene, CDR1 is SGHVS and CDR2 is FQNEAQ. The V and J ends lost 3 bases and 3 bases respectively, with 8 bases between them. CDR3 residues: CASSFGAEETQYF. DNA for the CDR3: TGTGCCAGCAGCTTCGGGGCAGAAGAGACCCAGTACTTC.

The rearrangement uses TRBV23-1 and TRBJ1-2; possibly TRBD1 for D (5 bases). TRBV23-1 is given ORF status, its function remaining uncertain. The CDR3 totals 15 residues. V shed 7 bases and J shed 1 base, with 16 bases lying between them. DNA of the CDR3: TGCGCCAGCACCCAACAGGACAAAAGTAACTATGGCTACACCTTC. Translation: CASTQQDKSNYGYTF.

This clone was found a few times. The rearrangement uses TRBV4-1 and TRBJ1-6; D is unresolved. V was cut by 1 base and J by 8 bases, with 18 bases left in between. Germline V gene data show CDR1 as MGHRA and CDR2 as YSYEKL. This CDR3 contains 17 residues. The CDR3 region has the DNA TGCGCCAGCAGCCAAGTCGGCTCACAGAGCCCCTATTCACCCCTCCACTTT. The encoded protein is CASSQVGSQSPYSPLHF.

DNA for the CDR3: TGCGCCAGCAGTCAAGCGGCAGGACATTACGGCACTGAAGCTTTCTTT. Translation: CASSQAAGHYGTEAFF. The chain uses TRBV23-1 and TRBJ1-1; possible D gene TRBD1, 5 bases. TRBV23-1 belongs to the ORF category, with a function that is uncertain. With 2 bases removed from V and 4 bases from J, the gap between germline ends came to 17 bases. The CDR3 covers 16 residues.

V gene TRBV30 combines with J gene TRBJ1-2; 9 nucleotides match TRBD1. Per germline, CDR1 GTSNPN and CDR2 SVGIG (reference sequence). The CDR3 sequence is 15 residues long. The junction had 5 bases not matched to a gene; V was cut back by 3 bases and J by 0 bases. CDR3 in amino acids: CAWRDRQGANYGYTF. The DNA of the CDR3 is TGTGCCTGGAGGGACCGACAGGGGGCTAACTATGGCTACACCTTC.

The rearrangement uses TRBV4-1 and TRBJ1-2; D is unclear. The CDR3 totals 15 residues. Germline V gene sequence: CDR1 MGHRA, CDR2 YSYEKL. Trimming pared 0 bases from V and 6 bases from J, leaving 14 bases between. The CDR3 protein is CASSQENTLGNGYTF. CDR3 bases: TGCGCCAGCAGCCAAGAAAATACTCTGGGGAATGGCTACACCTTC.

This clone was seen more than once but under ten times. The genes are TRBV11-2 and TRBJ2-1, with D perhaps TRBD1 or TRBD2 (5 bases each). V lost 2 bases and J lost 5, with 16 bases in between. The CDR3 covers 16 residues. Germline assignment: CDR1 SGHAT and CDR2 FQNNGV. The CDR3 region is CASSLLSGRGNNEQFF. The DNA of the CDR3 is TGTGCCAGCAGCTTACTTTCAGGGAGAGGTAACAATGAGCAGTTCTTC.

In this sample, this clone turned up a few times. The rearrangement joins TRBV6-4 to TRBJ2-3, with TRBD2 identical over 7 bases. Germline V CDR1 and CDR2: MRHNA, SNTAGT. This CDR3 comprises 14 residues. V trimming: 3 bases; J trimming: 2 bases; junction bases outside the gene matches: 2. The CDR3 nucleotides are TGTGCCAGCAGTGAGCGGGAGCACACAGATACGCAGTATTTT. This translates into CASSEREHTDTQYF.

The chain combines TRBV5-1 with TRBJ1-2; weak D call: TRBD1 (6 bases). The CDR3 length is 14 residues. CDR1 and CDR2 from the germline V gene are SGHRS and YFSETQ. The V and J ends lost 2 bases and 1 base respectively, with 9 bases between them. CDR3 amino acids: CASSLQGYNYGYTF. The CDR3 region has the DNA TGCGCCAGCAGCTTACAGGGTTATAACTATGGCTACACCTTC.

The chain couples TRBV5-1 to TRBJ2-7; 7 bases align to TRBD2. The CDR3 is made up of 15 amino acids. Germline V gene sequence: CDR1 SGHRS, CDR2 YFSETQ. V shed 1 base, J shed 5 bases, and the junction held 9 bases outside the gene matches. This chain's CDR3 is CASSLTSSGRDEQYF. The CDR3 DNA reads as TGCGCCAGCAGCTTGACGTCTAGCGGTAGGGACGAGCAGTACTTC. Based on the CDR3 plus reference TRBV5-1 and TRBJ2-7, the full variable domain is KAGVTQTPRYLIKTRGQQVTLSCSPISGHRSVSWYQQTPGQGLQFLFEYFSETQRNKGNFPGRFSGRQFSNSRSEMNVSTLELGDSALYLCASSLTSSGRDEQYFGPGTRLTVT.

The chain links TRBV20-1 to TRBJ2-7, with unresolved D. Germline assignment: CDR1 DFQATT and CDR2 SNEGSKA (reference sequence). Trimming removed 5 bases at V and 5 bases at J, with 10 bases between. This CDR3 has 11 amino acids. DNA of the CDR3: TGCAGTGCTGACGACCGCAACGAGCAGTACTTC. Amino acids: CSADDRNEQYF.

This chain connects TRBV6-5 to TRBJ1-5; D not resolved. V was pared by 6 bases and J by 6 bases, with 12 bases between. Germline loops: CDR1 MNHEY, CDR2 SVGAGI. The CDR3 loop spans 13 amino acids. CDR3 coding DNA: TGTGCCAGCAGCCCGCAGAAGCGTCAGCCCCAGCATTTT. It translates to CASSPQKRQPQHF.

This chain connects TRBV7-9 to TRBJ1-3; the D is unclear. CDR1 is SEHNR, CDR2 FQNEAQ, per germline (reference sequence). The CDR3 is 14 amino acids. The V gene lost 1 base and the J gene lost 0 bases, with 4 bases spanning the gap. The CDR3 region is CASSLDSSGNTIYF. In nucleotides, the CDR3 is TGTGCCAGCAGCTTAGACAGCTCTGGAAACACCATATATTTT.

This clone was seen only a few times. V and J are TRBV5-1 and TRBJ2-1, with D possibly TRBD2 on 6 matching bases. The CDR3 length is 16 residues. Trimming stripped 4 bases from V and 2 bases from J, with 16 bases between. Germline values: CDR1 SGHRS, CDR2 YFSETQ. The CDR3 protein is CASSRELAVAYNEQFF. CDR3 sequence (DNA): TGCGCCAGCAGCCGAGAACTAGCAGTCGCCTACAATGAGCAGTTCTTC.

This clone showed up just a few times. J is TRBJ2-6 and V is TRBV11-2; D gene uncertain. This CDR3 is 15 amino acids long. V was pared by 3 bases and J by 3 bases, with 9 bases between. Germline V gene lookup returns CDR1 SGHAT and CDR2 FQNNGV. The CDR3 nucleotides are TGTGCCAGCAGCTTCCCAGGATTTGGGGCCAACGTCCTGACTTTC. Protein product: CASSFPGFGANVLTF.

The gene calls are TRBV18 and TRBJ1-5; D may be TRBD1 (5 bases). CDR1 KGHSH and CDR2 LQKENI come from the germline V gene. CDR3 length: 15 amino acids. The V and J ends lost 0 bases and 0 bases respectively, with 6 bases between them. The CDR3 protein is CASSPPGGSNQPQHF. In DNA form, the CDR3 reads TGTGCCAGCTCACCACCCGGGGGTAGCAATCAGCCCCAGCATTTT.